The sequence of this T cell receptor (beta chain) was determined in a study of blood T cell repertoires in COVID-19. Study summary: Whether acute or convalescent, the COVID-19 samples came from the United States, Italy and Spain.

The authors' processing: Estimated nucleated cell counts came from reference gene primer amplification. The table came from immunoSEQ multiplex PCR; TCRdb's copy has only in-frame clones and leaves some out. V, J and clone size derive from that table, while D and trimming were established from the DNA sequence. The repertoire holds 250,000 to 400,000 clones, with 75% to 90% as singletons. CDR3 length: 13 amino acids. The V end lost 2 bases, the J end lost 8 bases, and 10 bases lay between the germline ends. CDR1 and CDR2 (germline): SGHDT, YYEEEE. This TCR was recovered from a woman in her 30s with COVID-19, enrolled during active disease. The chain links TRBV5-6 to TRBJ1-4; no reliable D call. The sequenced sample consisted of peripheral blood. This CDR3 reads CASSFGSREKLFF. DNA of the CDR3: TGTGCCAGCAGCTTTGGGAGTAGGGAAAAACTGTTTTTT.